The 7 T cell receptor beta chains in this list originate from one sample, sequenced in a study of graft-versus-host responses after intestinal transplantation (dated by TCRdb to the early 2020s). The time point tag for this specimen amounts to: cells obtained before transplantation from donor or recipient. In mixed lymphocyte reactions, some 200,000 CFSE-labeled pre-transplant responders were plated with some 200,000 irradiated violet-dye-labeled stimulators and cultured for about 6 days. Library preparation was by the immunoSEQ multiplex PCR assay. TCRdb provides this immuneACCESS table in a form limited to in-frame rearrangements. Some clones are lacking; in checked studies, under half of them reflect an unresolved V gene, and why the rest are absent is not known. This sample comprises about 21,000 clones, roughly 30% of them detected only once. The top ten clones comprise about 9.3% of the sample.

The material was alloreactive CD8+ T cells from a mixed lymphocyte reaction culture, obtained before intestinal transplant. The cell subset or site label, as the study defines it: CFSE-low proliferating T cells sorted from approximately 6-day pre-transplant mixed lymphocyte reaction (GvH or HvG direction). The receptors shown here come from a human patient who received an intestinal transplant.

The J gene is TRBJ2-7, the V gene TRBV29-1, with 9 bases fitting TRBD1. The CDR3 has 16 residues. Germline assignment: CDR1 SQVTM and CDR2 ANQGSEA. The V gene end was trimmed by 3 bases and the J gene end by 3 bases; junction bases not matched to a gene: 12. The CDR3, as DNA: TGCAGCGTTGAGGGGGCTCCTGGACAGGGGATCTACGAGCAGTACTTC. It encodes CSVEGAPGQGIYEQYF.

V and J are TRBV6-5 and TRBJ2-7; 8 nucleotides align to TRBD1. CDR1 is MNHEY, CDR2 SVGAGI, per germline. V shed 5 bases and J 6 bases; nucleotides not matched to a gene: 6. The CDR3 covers 13 residues. The CDR3 sequence: CASSGTGAPEQYF. The CDR3 DNA sequence: TGTGCCAGCAGTGGGACAGGTGCCCCCGAGCAGTACTTC.

Relative to its sample, this clone is medium-sized. The chain recombines TRBV7-2 with TRBJ2-2; D is unresolved. Germline CDR1 is SGHTA and CDR2 is FQGNSA. V was trimmed by 1 base and J by 7 bases, leaving 10 bases between them. CDR3 length: 14 amino acids. The CDR3 spells CASSLVGESGELFF. DNA of the CDR3: TGTGCCAGCAGCTTAGTAGGAGAGAGCGGGGAGCTGTTTTTT.

The chain has TRBV27 and TRBJ2-7; D possibly corresponds to TRBD2 (6 bases). Germline lookup yields CDR1 MNHEY and CDR2 SMNVEV (reference sequence). The CDR3 is 11 amino acids. The germline V and J ends were trimmed by 4 bases and 5 bases, with 6 bases remaining between them. As DNA, the CDR3 is TGTGCCAGCAGTTCGGGGGACGAGCAGTACTTC. This encodes CASSSGDEQYF.

CDR3 loop: CASSVWPGIYNSPLHF. In DNA, the CDR3 is TGTGCCAGCAGCGTGTGGCCCGGGATCTATAATTCACCCCTCCACTTT. This chain joins TRBV4-2 and TRBJ1-6; D is ambiguous. The CDR3 contains 16 residues. CDR1 and CDR2 (germline): LGHNA, YNFKEQ. V was shortened by 5 bases and J by 3 bases, with 14 bases between the two germline ends.

Only a few counts were recorded for this clone. The chain has TRBV7-9 and TRBJ2-7; D call uncertain. CDR1 and CDR2 (germline): SEHNR, FQNEAQ (reference sequence). V dropped 5 bases and J dropped 3 bases, with 11 bases sitting between them. This CDR3 has 13 residues. DNA of the CDR3: TGTGCCAGCAGCCCTCCGGAGCGCTACGAGCAGTACTTC. Translation: CASSPPERYEQYF.

CDR3 amino acids: CASSVGTLAGVNQETQYF. The CDR3, as DNA: TGTGCCAGCAGCGTAGGGACGCTAGCGGGAGTTAACCAAGAGACCCAGTACTTC. The chain has TRBV9 and TRBJ2-5; 10 nucleotides line up with TRBD2. Germline V gives CDR1 SGDLS, CDR2 YYNGEE. The junction had 8 bases not matched to a gene; V was cut back by 0 bases and J by 0 bases. The CDR3 extends over 18 amino acids.